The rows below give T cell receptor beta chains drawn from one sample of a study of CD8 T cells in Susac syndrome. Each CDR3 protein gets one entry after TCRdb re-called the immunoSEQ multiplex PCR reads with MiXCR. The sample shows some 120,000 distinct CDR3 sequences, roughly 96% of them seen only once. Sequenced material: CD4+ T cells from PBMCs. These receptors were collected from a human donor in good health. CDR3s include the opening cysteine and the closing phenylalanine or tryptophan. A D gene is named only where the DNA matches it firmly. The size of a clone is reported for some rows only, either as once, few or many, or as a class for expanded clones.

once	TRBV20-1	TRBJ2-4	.	CSARAEEGDKNIQYF	TGCAGTGCTAGAGCCGAGGAGGGCGACAAAAACATTCAGTACTTC
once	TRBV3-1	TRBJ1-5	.	CASSQSPGAHQPQHF	TGTGCCAGCAGCCAGTCCCCGGGGGCCCACCAGCCCCAGCATTTT
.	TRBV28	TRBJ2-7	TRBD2	CASSTGGAGAYEQYF	TGTGCCAGCAGTACAGGTGGAGCGGGAGCCTACGAGCAGTACTTC
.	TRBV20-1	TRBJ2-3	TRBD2	CSAAGTSGTPTDTQYF	TGCAGTGCTGCCGGGACTAGCGGTACCCCCACAGATACGCAGTATTTT
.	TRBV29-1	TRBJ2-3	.	CSVAQGASTDTQYF	TGCAGCGTTGCCCAGGGAGCGAGCACAGATACGCAGTATTTT
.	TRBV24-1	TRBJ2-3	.	CATSEGDIADTQYF	TGTGCCACCAGTGAGGGGGATATCGCAGATACGCAGTATTTT
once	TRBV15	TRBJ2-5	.	CATSTRFQETQYF	TGTGCCACCAGCACCCGCTTCCAAGAGACCCAGTACTTC
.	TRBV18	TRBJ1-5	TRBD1	CASSLGDRGIGQPQHF	TGTGCCAGCTCACTAGGGGACAGGGGAATCGGGCAGCCCCAGCATTTT
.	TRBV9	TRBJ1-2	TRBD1	CASSVGSQGVFGYTF	TGTGCCAGCAGCGTAGGTTCCCAGGGGGTCTTTGGCTACACCTTC
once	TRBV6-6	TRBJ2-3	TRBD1	CASSRDRGSTDTQYF	TGTGCCAGCAGCCGGGACAGGGGAAGCACAGATACGCAGTATTTT
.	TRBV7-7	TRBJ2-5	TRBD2	CASSLEQAGGQQTQYF	TGTGCCAGCAGCTTAGAACAAGCGGGAGGTCAGCAGACCCAGTACTTC
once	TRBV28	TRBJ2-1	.	CASSLPGLSSYNEQFF	TGTGCCAGCAGTTTACCGGGACTGAGCTCCTACAATGAGCAGTTCTTC
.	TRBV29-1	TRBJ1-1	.	CSVDGRGVFF	TGCAGCGTTGATGGCAGGGGAGTTTTCTTT
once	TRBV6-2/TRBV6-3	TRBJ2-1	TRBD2	CATSEGLAAYNEQFF	TGTGCCACTTCAGAGGGTCTAGCGGCCTACAATGAGCAGTTCTTC
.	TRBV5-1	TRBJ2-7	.	CASSLYQDRTYEQYF	TGCGCCAGCAGCTTGTACCAGGATCGAACCTACGAGCAGTACTTC
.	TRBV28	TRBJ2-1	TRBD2	CASSLGLARWNEQFF	TGTGCCAGCAGTTTGGGACTAGCGAGGTGGAATGAGCAGTTCTTC
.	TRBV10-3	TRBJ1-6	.	CAISESNAGANSPLHF	TGTGCCATCAGTGAGTCGAATGCTGGGGCTAATTCACCCCTCCACTTT
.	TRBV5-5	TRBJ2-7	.	CASSFSTSSYEQYF	TGTGCCAGCAGCTTCTCGACCAGCTCCTACGAGCAGTACTTC
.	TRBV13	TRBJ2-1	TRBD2	CASIKAGGKNEQFF	TGTGCCAGCATAAAAGCGGGAGGAAAGAATGAGCAGTTCTTC
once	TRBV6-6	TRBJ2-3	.	CASSSDSHTQYF	TGTGCCAGCAGCTCCGACTCCCATACGCAGTATTTT
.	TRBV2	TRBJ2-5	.	CASSEQLGPYF	TGTGCCAGCAGTGAACAGCTTGGACCGTACTTC
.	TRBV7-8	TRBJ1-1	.	CASSLELGNTEAFF	TGTGCCAGCAGCTTAGAGTTGGGGAACACTGAAGCTTTCTTT
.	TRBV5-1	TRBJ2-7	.	CATKLRGGTYEQYF	TGCGCCACCAAGTTAAGGGGCGGCACCTACGAGCAGTACTTC
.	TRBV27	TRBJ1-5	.	CASRARGSNQPQHF	TGTGCCAGCCGGGCGAGGGGTAGCAATCAGCCCCAGCATTTT
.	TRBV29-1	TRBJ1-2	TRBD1	CSVARDRDGASGYTF	TGCAGCGTAGCCCGCGACAGGGATGGAGCTAGTGGCTACACCTTC
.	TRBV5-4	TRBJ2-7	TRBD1	CASTPGQGVIEQYF	TGTGCCAGCACCCCGGGACAGGGTGTGATCGAGCAGTACTTC
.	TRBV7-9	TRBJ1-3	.	CASSFGTSGNTIYF	TGTGCCAGCAGCTTCGGGACATCTGGAAACACCATATATTTT
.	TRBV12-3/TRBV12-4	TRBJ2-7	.	CASSLESDRPYEQYF	TGTGCCAGCAGTTTAGAGAGCGACAGGCCCTACGAGCAGTACTTC
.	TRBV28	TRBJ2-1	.	CASSGAGLYNEQFF	TGTGCCAGCAGTGGAGCGGGTCTCTACAATGAGCAGTTCTTC
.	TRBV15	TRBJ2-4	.	CATSRGAKNIQYF	TGTGCCACCAGCCGGGGGGCCAAAAACATTCAGTACTTC
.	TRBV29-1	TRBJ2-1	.	CSAGHLSEQFF	TGCAGCGCCGGACATTTGTCTGAGCAGTTCTTC
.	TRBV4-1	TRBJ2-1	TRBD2	CASSQDLRTSNNEQFF	TGCGCCAGCAGCCAAGATCTTCGGACTAGCAACAATGAGCAGTTCTTC
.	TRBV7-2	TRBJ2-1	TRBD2	CASSPALAGNYNEQFF	TGTGCCAGCAGCCCGGCACTAGCGGGCAACTACAATGAGCAGTTCTTC
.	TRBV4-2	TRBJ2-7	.	CASSQVGGGTYEQYF	TGTGCCAGCAGCCAAGTAGGTGGGGGGACCTACGAGCAGTACTTC
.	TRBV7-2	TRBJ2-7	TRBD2	CASSLVSGTSGRPYEQYF	TGTGCCAGCAGCTTAGTCTCCGGGACTAGCGGGAGGCCCTACGAGCAGTACTTC
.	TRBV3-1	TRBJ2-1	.	CASSQEGTHGNEQFF	TGTGCCAGCAGCCAAGAGGGGACCCATGGAAATGAGCAGTTCTTC
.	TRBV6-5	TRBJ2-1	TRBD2	CASSGGNEQFF	TGTGCCAGCTCCGGGGGGAATGAGCAGTTCTTC
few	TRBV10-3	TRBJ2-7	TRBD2	CASSGTSYEQYF	TGTGCCTCCAGCGGGACTTCCTACGAGCAGTACTTC
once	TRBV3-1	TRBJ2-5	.	CASSQDGGQYF	TGTGCCAGCAGCCAAGATGGGGGCCAGTACTTC
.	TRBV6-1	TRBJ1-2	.	CASSEYGGNYGYTF	TGTGCCAGCAGTGAATACGGGGGGAACTATGGCTACACCTTC
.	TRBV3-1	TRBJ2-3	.	CASSQDTMVSDTQYF	TGTGCCAGCAGCCAAGATACGATGGTCTCAGATACGCAGTATTTT
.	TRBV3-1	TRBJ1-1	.	CASSGTDANTEAFF	TGTGCCAGCAGCGGGACCGACGCGAACACTGAAGCTTTCTTT
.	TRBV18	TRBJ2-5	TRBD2	CASSPGSGRQETQYF	TGTGCCAGCTCACCGGGTAGCGGGCGACAAGAGACCCAGTACTTC
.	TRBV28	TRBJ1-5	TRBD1	CASSRPGQGRQPQHF	TGTGCCAGCTCCAGACCCGGACAGGGCAGACAGCCCCAGCATTTT
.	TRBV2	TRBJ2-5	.	CASGSRSETQYF	TGTGCCAGCGGGAGTAGGTCGGAGACCCAGTACTTC
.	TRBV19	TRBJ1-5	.	CASSIGGQLNQPQHF	TGTGCCAGTAGTATAGGCGGACAGCTTAATCAGCCCCAGCATTTT
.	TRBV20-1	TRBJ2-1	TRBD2	CSVFGGRAYNEQFF	TGCAGTGTTTTTGGCGGGAGGGCCTACAATGAGCAGTTCTTC
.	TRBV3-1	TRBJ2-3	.	CASSPPGVSTQYF	TGTGCCAGCAGCCCGCCCGGGGTTTCAACGCAGTATTTT